Each of the 27 T cell receptor beta chains below was sequenced from the same sample in a study of regulatory T cells in long-lasting Graves disease (dated by TCRdb to the early 2020s). Receptor amplification or capture employed multiplex PCR. These reads were obtained on an Illumina HiSeq 4000. To build TCR beta libraries, CDR3 regions were amplified by Arm-PCR using iRepertoire HTBI primers. The public reads were quality trimmed at Q25 with fastp and then assembled into clones with MiXCR by TCRdb, keeping productive beta chains. For every CDR3 protein sequence, its rows merge into one entry that carries the most common genes and DNA. This sample gives 550,000 or so distinct CDR3 sequences in total; 9.5% to 15% of them show up just once. Around 9.3% of the sample goes to the ten largest clones. The time point label of this sample denotes: newly diagnosed GD, antithyroid drugs for less than 3 months. For both TCR sequencing and RNA sequencing, RNA was extracted from PBMCs in TRIzol.

The same data also contributed to another study, on T cells in Graves' hyperthyroidism and ophthalmopathy.

Sequences were derived from peripheral blood mononuclear cells (PBMCs), sampled at new diagnosis, from a patient treated with antithyroid drugs. These receptors were collected from a woman aged 25 to 39 with Graves disease. Donor details come from another sample of the same person, matched by shared clones.

In its sample, this clonotype was seen many times. V and J are TRBV5-6 and TRBJ2-1; 8 bases map to TRBD2. Germline V gene sequence: CDR1 SGHDT, CDR2 YYEEEE. The CDR3 is 16 amino acids. V dropped 4 bases and J dropped 8; count of bases not matched to a gene: 14. The CDR3: CASSTVGLAVMDEQFF. DNA for the CDR3: TGTGCCAGCAGCACGGTCGGACTAGCTGTGATGGATGAGCAGTTCTTC.

This clonotype was observed at least ten times. V and J are TRBV12-3 or TRBV12-4 and TRBJ2-7; 13 bases agree with TRBD2. The V segment lost 5 bases and the J segment 2 bases; nucleotides outside the gene matches: 6. The CDR3 is 16 amino acids. CDR3 residues: CASSPGTSGAPYEQYF. The CDR3 DNA sequence: TGTGCCAGCAGTCCCGGGACTAGCGGGGCCCCCTACGAGCAGTACTTC.

The sample holds many counts of this clonotype. V usage is TRBV7-8 and J usage is TRBJ2-1, with D possibly TRBD2 on 6 matching bases. The length of the CDR3 is 15 residues. The germline V gene has CDR1 SGHVS and CDR2 FQNEAQ. Trimming pared 1 base from V and 5 bases from J, leaving 12 bases between. Here the CDR3 DNA reads TGTGCCAGCAGCTTAGGGGTAGCGGCCCACAATGAGCAGTTCTTC. This sequence encodes CASSLGVAAHNEQFF. Combining the CDR3 with reference TRBV7-8 and TRBJ2-1 gives the whole variable domain GAGVSQSPRYKVAKRGQDVALRCDPISGHVSLFWYQQALGQGPEFLTYFQNEAQLDKSGLPSDRFFAERPEGSVSTLKIQRTQQEDSAVYLCASSLGVAAHNEQFFGPGTRLTVL.

This clonotype was detected many times. This chain links TRBV28 with TRBJ2-7; D unclear. This CDR3 contains 15 residues. Trimming removed 4 bases at V and 0 bases at J, with 13 bases between. Germline CDR1 reads MDHEN; CDR2 reads SYDVKM. CDR3 bases: TGTGCCAGCAGTTACCGGGCAGGTGTCTCCTACGAGCAGTACTTC. Its protein is CASSYRAGVSYEQYF.

In this sample, this clonotype turned up many times. The chain uses TRBV27 and TRBJ2-4, with no clear D. CDR3 size: 11 residues. Germline V CDR1 and CDR2: MNHEY, SMNVEV (reference sequence). V lost 7 bases and J 8 bases, leaving 9 bases between the germline ends. This CDR3 is CASTGADIQYF. In nucleotides, the CDR3 is TGTGCCAGCACCGGCGCTGACATTCAGTACTTC.

This clonotype showed up many times. This sequence joins TRBV6-1 and TRBJ2-5; 8 bases agree with TRBD2. Germline V CDR1 and CDR2: MNHNS, SASEGT. V lost 4 bases, J lost 5 bases, and 12 bases stayed unmatched. The CDR3 sequence is 16 residues long. The CDR3 here is CASSVGVVAGSETQYF. The CDR3 nucleotides are TGTGCCAGCAGTGTAGGTGTGGTAGCGGGAAGTGAGACCCAGTACTTC.

The sample holds a few counts of this clonotype. This sequence joins TRBV5-1 and TRBJ2-5, with 7 bases identical to TRBD2. Germline V CDR1 and CDR2: SGHRS, YFSETQ. The trim removed 2 bases at V and 2 bases at J, leaving 9 bases unmatched. This CDR3 spans 16 amino acids. The CDR3 DNA follows: TGCGCCAGCAGCTTAGGTCTTAGCGGGTCTCAAGAGACCCAGTACTTC. It translates to CASSLGLSGSQETQYF.

The V gene is TRBV28, the J gene TRBJ2-1; D uncertain. This CDR3 has 15 residues. Germline loops: CDR1 MDHEN, CDR2 SYDVKM. V lost 6 bases, J lost 8 bases, and 20 bases lay in between. The CDR3 here is CASSMYRSPPDEQFF. As DNA, the CDR3 is TGTGCCAGCAGCATGTATCGGTCCCCCCCCGATGAGCAGTTCTTC.

In this sample, this clonotype turned up a few times. A much larger clone sits a single nucleotide away, making a read error possible. The chain recombines TRBV27 with TRBJ1-4; 9 bases fit TRBD1. Unmatched junction bases numbered 4, after V lost 5 bases and J lost 3 bases. The germline gives CDR1 MNHEY, CDR2 SMNVEV (reference sequence). The CDR3 has 15 residues. The CDR3 reads CASSRRTGANEKLFF. CDR3 nucleotide sequence: TGTGCCAGCAGTCGTCGGACAGGGGCTAATGAAAAACTGTTTTTT.

This clonotype has ten or more counts. V usage is TRBV30 and J usage is TRBJ1-1; D is undetermined. Germline values: CDR1 GTSNPN, CDR2 SVGIG (reference sequence). V was pared by 2 bases and J by 6 bases, with 13 bases between. This CDR3 has 13 amino acids. CDR3 protein: CAWSLLTYAEAFF. CDR3 DNA: TGTGCCTGGAGTCTCTTAACCTACGCTGAAGCTTTCTTT. Based on the CDR3 plus reference TRBV30 and TRBJ1-1, the full variable domain is SQTIHQWPATLVQPVGSPLSLECTVEGTSNPNLYWYRQAAGRGLQLLFYSVGIGQISSEVPQNLSASRPQDRQFILSSKKLLLSDSGFYLCAWSLLTYAEAFFGQGTRLTVV.

A remark on this clonotype: The junction and the germline gene differ at one end; a read error may be behind it. The rearrangement joins TRBV5-1 to TRBJ2-1; 12 nucleotides match TRBD2. Germline V lookup: CDR1 SGHRS, CDR2 YFSETQ. This CDR3 region has 17 residues. CDR3 in DNA: TGCGCCAGCAGCTTGGGTCTAGCGGGAGGGTTGAGGGGTGAGCACTTCTTC. The encoded protein is CASSLGLAGGLRGEHFF.

This clonotype was seen only once. A far larger clone is off by one base, so a read error is likely. DNA of the CDR3: TGTGCCAGCAGCCTGGGACTCACATCCCACGAGCAGTACGTC. It yields the protein CASSLGLTSHEQYV. The chain links TRBV7-9 to TRBJ2-7; perhaps TRBD2 as D (6 bases). Germline-derived CDR1 and CDR2 are SEHNR and FQNEAQ (reference sequence). The CDR3 runs 14 residues. The ends were cut back, 5 bases at V and 5 bases at J, with 16 bases in the middle.

The sample holds many counts of this clonotype. The chain carries TRBV28 and TRBJ1-2; D is unresolved. The CDR3 is 16 residues long. Trimming took 4 bases from V and 2 from J, leaving 17 bases between them. Germline V lookup: CDR1 MDHEN, CDR2 SYDVKM. CDR3 sequence: CASSSSGLETNYGYTF. In DNA, the CDR3 is TGTGCCAGCAGTTCCTCCGGACTGGAGACGAACTATGGCTACACCTTC.

In the case of this clonotype: It may be a read error: a sequence one base away is much more abundant. The V call is TRBV19, the J call TRBJ1-4; D may be TRBD1 (5 bases). Germline CDR1 LNHDA, CDR2 SQIVND (reference sequence). The CDR3 is 16 residues long. The V gene lost 4 bases and the J gene lost 0 bases, with 12 bases spanning the gap. The CDR3 DNA reads as TGTGCCAGTAGTAATAGACAGCTCGCAACTAATGAAAAACTGTTTTTT. Its protein is CASSNRQLATNEKLFF.

The J gene is TRBJ2-7, the V gene TRBV29-1, with a tentative D call TRBD2 (6 bases). This CDR3 has 17 residues. The ends were cut back, 6 bases at V and 5 bases at J, with 29 bases in the middle. In germline, CDR1 is SQVTM, CDR2 ANQGSEA. For the CDR3, the DNA is TGCAGCGTAGAACGTACAGTTCCGGGACTCCCTTTCCACGAGCAGTACTTC. This translates into CSVERTVPGLPFHEQYF.

The rearrangement joins TRBV6-1 to TRBJ2-1; TRBD2 matches at 7 bases. Germline lookup yields CDR1 MNHNS and CDR2 SASEGT. CDR3 size: 12 residues. V lost 6 bases and J lost 9; bases outside the gene matches: 5. CDR3 region: CASSPIAGEQFF. The CDR3 DNA reads TGTGCCAGCAGCCCTATAGCGGGTGAGCAGTTCTTC.

With regard to this clonotype: One end of the junction fails to match germline, which may point to a read error. This chain links TRBV6-1 with TRBJ2-7; D ambiguous. The germline V gene encodes CDR1 MNHNS and CDR2 SASEGT. The CDR3 runs 14 residues. CDR3 sequence: CASNEGQAHYEQYF. The CDR3 DNA follows: TGTGCCAGCAATGAAGGTCAGGCCCACTACGAGCAGTACTTC.

The chain recombines TRBV2 with TRBJ1-5; 9 nucleotides line up with TRBD1. The length of the CDR3 is 13 residues. Germline V lookup: CDR1 SNHLY, CDR2 FYNNEI. Losses at the gene ends were 6 bases for V and 4 bases for J; bases not matched to a gene: 1. The CDR3 loop reads CASRQGANQPQHF. The CDR3 bases are TGTGCCAGCAGACAGGGGGCGAATCAGCCCCAGCATTTT.

This clonotype was recorded a few times. The chain joins TRBV24-1 to TRBJ2-1; 10 positions agree with TRBD2. The CDR3 is 15 amino acids. The ends lost 9 bases at V and 10 bases at J; junction bases unmatched: 14. From germline, CDR1 is KGHDR and CDR2 SFDVKD. CDR3 sequence reads: CATPSSGRASKEQFF. The CDR3 coding sequence is TGTGCCACCCCTTCGAGCGGGAGGGCCTCTAAAGAGCAGTTCTTC.

The rearrangement joins TRBV28 to TRBJ2-2, with D possibly TRBD2 on 5 matching bases. The CDR3 extends over 15 amino acids. Trimming cost V 3 bases and J 4 bases, with 12 bases left between them. Germline CDR1 is MDHEN and CDR2 is SYDVKM. CDR3 DNA: TGTGCCAGCAGTTTGGTCGGGATAAGCACCGGGGAGCTGTTTTTT. Its protein product is CASSLVGISTGELFF.

A single count supports this clonotype. The chain recombines TRBV2 with TRBJ1-2, with D maybe TRBD1 (5 bases). The CDR3 is 11 residues long. V lost 4 bases and J 8 bases, leaving 8 bases between the germline ends. The V gene's germline CDR1 is SNHLY and CDR2 FYNNEI. The CDR3 sequence: CASSVRDGYTF. The CDR3 region has the DNA TGTGCCAGCAGTGTCCGGGACGGCTACACCTTC.

Ten or more counts support this clonotype. The J gene is TRBJ1-1, the V gene TRBV12-3 or TRBV12-4; no clear D gene. The CDR3 totals 16 residues. Deletions cut 4 bases from V and 4 bases from J, with 19 bases between. The CDR3 is CASSSGLSIAFTEAFF. The CDR3 nucleotides are TGTGCCAGCAGTTCAGGTCTCAGTATTGCTTTCACTGAAGCTTTCTTT.

Many counts were recorded for this clonotype. This chain connects TRBV3-1 to TRBJ1-2, with TRBD1 matching over 7 bases. Germline CDR1 and CDR2: LGHDT and YNNKEL (reference sequence). The CDR3 spans 13 residues. V gave up 3 bases and J gave up 5 bases; unmatched junction bases: 3. In DNA form, the CDR3 reads TGTGCCAGCAGCCAGGGGGACAGATATGGCTACACCTTC. It is translated as CASSQGDRYGYTF.

J is TRBJ2-7 and V is TRBV19; D gene ambiguous. V was shortened by 6 bases and J by 0 bases, with 12 bases between the two germline ends. The CDR3 extends over 14 amino acids. Looked up from germline, CDR1 is LNHDA and CDR2 is SQIVND (reference sequence). DNA for the CDR3: TGTGCCAGTAGCTCGGCGGACGCCTCCTACGAGCAGTACTTC. Protein: CASSSADASYEQYF.

The chain is built from TRBV20-1 and TRBJ2-3; possible D gene TRBD1, 6 bases. In germline, CDR1 is DFQATT, CDR2 SNEGSKA (reference sequence). The CDR3 covers 15 residues. V was pared by 2 bases and J by 0 bases, with 12 bases between. Written as DNA, the CDR3 is TGCAGTGCTAGATTCAGGGGCCTTAGCACAGATACGCAGTATTTT. It translates to CSARFRGLSTDTQYF.

This clonotype has a handful of counts. The chain links TRBV24-1 to TRBJ2-1, with unresolved D. CDR3 length: 14 residues. Germline CDR1 KGHDR, CDR2 SFDVKD. V was shortened by 4 bases and J by 9 bases, with 15 bases between the two germline ends. The CDR3 sequence is CATSDYSPLAEQFF. The CDR3 DNA sequence: TGTGCCACCAGTGACTACAGCCCTTTGGCTGAGCAGTTCTTC.

V and J are TRBV7-2 and TRBJ1-1; D is unresolved. The germline V and J ends were trimmed by 3 bases and 2 bases, with 10 bases remaining between them. Germline CDR1 SGHTA, CDR2 FQGNSA. This CDR3 contains 14 residues. The CDR3 DNA reads TGTGCCAGCAGCTTTGGGGTGGCAAACACTGAAGCTTTCTTT. It specifies CASSFGVANTEAFF.